This T cell receptor beta chain originates from a study of T cells in tumors after PD-1 blockade (dated by TCRdb to the late 2010s). Broadly, across the study: Exclusion criteria were prior checkpoint blockade, use of systemic immunosuppressants, or recent radiotherapy or other anti-cancer therapy within 4 weeks. Pembrolizumab 200 mg every 3 weeks or cemiplimab 350 mg every 2 weeks was administered to patients. A subset of patients also received ongoing daily vismodegib 150 mg during anti-PD-1 treatment. Tumor samples averaged approximately 25,000 TCR templates (range 554-99,264) and several thousand unique clonotypes, roughly 20-fold deeper than single-cell TCR sequencing. Paired single-cell RNA and TCR sequencing was performed on site-matched tumors from BCC or SCC patients before and after anti-PD-1 therapy. RECIST version 1.1 was the standard used to evaluate clinical response. The paper as a whole reports these results and caveats: Exhausted CD8+ clones expanded after therapy were found to be mostly novel clonotypes undetected pre-treatment, suggesting clonal replacement rather than reinvigoration of pre-existing clones. Clonal replacement was observed only between pre- and post-treatment samples and not between two pre-treatment samples, a pattern that was regarded as arguing against biopsy timing or location artifacts. Around 41% of tumor TCR clonotypes were found in blood, and some novel exhausted tumor clones appeared in pre-treatment blood, suggesting peripheral recruitment. The source of novel T cell clones was not identified, and lymphoid organs or rare unexpanded clones within the tumor or the tumor periphery could be included among the possible sources.

This sample's time point label indicates: before anti-PD-1 therapy. Tumor biopsies were site-matched, taken from the same primary tumor before and after PD-1 blockade. Genomic DNA extracted from tumor biopsies or peripheral blood was used for bulk TCRbeta sequencing, with input ranging from roughly 600 ng to 6,004 ng. To detect rare clonotypes with greater sensitivity than single-cell TCR sequencing, bulk TCRbeta sequencing was done on the leftover biopsy material. Histologically proven advanced or metastatic basal or squamous cell carcinoma was present in all patients, all of whom were poor candidates for surgical resection. The basal cell carcinoma cohort was made up of around eleven patients, and bulk tumor TCR sequencing was performed for roughly 8 of these patients. Fresh biopsies came from the site of the primary tumor, and part of the tissue was kept in RNAlater for exome and bulk TCR sequencing.

The immunoSEQ platform was used for deep TCRbeta sequencing. The paper's processing steps were these. For further analysis, only productive rearrangements were exported out of the immunoSEQ Analyzer. A two-sided binomial test with a Bonferroni-corrected P below 0.01 was used to call clones that significantly expanded or contracted between timepoints. Bulk TCRbeta clonotypes were assigned T cell phenotypes by matching to single-cell RNA+TCR-seq clones sharing the same TCRbeta sequence. Clone enrichment in tumor was calculated as tumor frequency divided by PBMC frequency from bulk TCR sequencing. TCRs were grouped by GLIPH into specificity groups, defined as clusters of distinct TCRs likely recognizing common antigens via shared CDR3 motifs. The clones in this table, taken by TCRdb from immuneACCESS, are in-frame only. Not every clone is retained; where verified, under half of the shortfall comes from an unresolved V gene, and the cause of the rest is unknown. V and J calls and clone size follow that table, whereas D and trimming were derived from the DNA. Across this sample there are 3,500 to 4,500 clones, with approximately 68% seen only once. Over 10% of the sample is held by the ten biggest clonotypes.

The germline V gene encodes CDR1 SGHRS and CDR2 YFSETQ. From the cysteine through the phenylalanine, the CDR3 covers 14 amino acids. Only the CDR3 DNA stays, 42 bases, in frame from base 1. V is clipped by 0 bases and J by 8 bases, and the sequence between their germline boundaries is 9 bases long. About this clone itself: Its antigen target is currently unknown. Per-base quality was not reported, and no clone a single base away is much larger than it.

This clonotype was sampled from a human donor with basal cell carcinoma. In this chain, TRBV5-1 is recombined with TRBJ1-6, with the D gene not confidently named. The material was tumor tissue, obtained before anti-PD-1 treatment. The DNA reads as follows: TGCGCCAGCAGCTTGGTAGGGTTCCATTCACCCCTCCACTTT. Translated, it reads CASSLVGFHSPLHF.